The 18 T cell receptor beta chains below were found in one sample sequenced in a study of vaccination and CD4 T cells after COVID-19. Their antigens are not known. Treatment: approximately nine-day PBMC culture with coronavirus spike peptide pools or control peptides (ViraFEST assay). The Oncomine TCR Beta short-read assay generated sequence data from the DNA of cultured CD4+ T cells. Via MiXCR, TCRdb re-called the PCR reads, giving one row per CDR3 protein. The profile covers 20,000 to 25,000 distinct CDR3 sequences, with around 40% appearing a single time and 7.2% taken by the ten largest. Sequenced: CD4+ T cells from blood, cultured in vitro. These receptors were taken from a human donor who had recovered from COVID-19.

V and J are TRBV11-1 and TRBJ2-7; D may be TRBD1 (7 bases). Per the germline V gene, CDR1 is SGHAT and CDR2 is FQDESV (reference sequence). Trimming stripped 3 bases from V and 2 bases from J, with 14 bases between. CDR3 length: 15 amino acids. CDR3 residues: CASSFTQGGAYEQYF. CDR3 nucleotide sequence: TGTGCCAGCAGCTTCACGCAGGGGGGCGCCTACGAGCAGTACTTC. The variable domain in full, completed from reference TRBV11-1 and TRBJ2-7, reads EAEVAQSPRYKITEKSQAVAFWCDPISGHATLYWYRQILGQGPELLVQFQDESVVDDSQLPKDRFSAERLKGVDSTLKIQPAELGDSAMYLCASSFTQGGAYEQYFGPGTRLTVT.

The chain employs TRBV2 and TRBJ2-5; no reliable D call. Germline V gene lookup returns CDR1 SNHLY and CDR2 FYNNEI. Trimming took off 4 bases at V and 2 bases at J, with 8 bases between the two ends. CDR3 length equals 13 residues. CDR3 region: CASSVNLQETQYF. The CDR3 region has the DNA TGTGCCAGCAGTGTTAATCTTCAAGAGACCCAGTACTTC.

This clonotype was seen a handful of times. CDR3 sequence reads: CSASGPNSPLHF. The CDR3 DNA reads TGCAGTGCTAGCGGTCCGAATTCACCCCTCCACTTT. This chain links TRBV20-1 with TRBJ1-6; no clear D. Per the germline V gene, CDR1 is DFQATT and CDR2 is SNEGSKA (reference sequence). With 3 bases removed from V and 7 bases from J, the gap between germline ends came to 7 bases. The CDR3 is 12 residues long.

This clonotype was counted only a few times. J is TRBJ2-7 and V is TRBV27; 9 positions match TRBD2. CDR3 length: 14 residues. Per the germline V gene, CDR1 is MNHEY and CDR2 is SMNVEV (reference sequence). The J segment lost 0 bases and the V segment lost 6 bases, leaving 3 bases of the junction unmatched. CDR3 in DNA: TGTGCCAGCAGACCGACTAGCGGCTCCTACGAGCAGTACTTC. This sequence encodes CASRPTSGSYEQYF.

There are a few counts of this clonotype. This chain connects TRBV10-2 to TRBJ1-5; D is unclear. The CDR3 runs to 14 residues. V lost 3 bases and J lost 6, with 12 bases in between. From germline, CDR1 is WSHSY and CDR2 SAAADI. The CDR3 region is CASSEEGRRQPQHF. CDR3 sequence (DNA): TGCGCCAGCAGTGAAGAGGGAAGGCGTCAGCCCCAGCATTTT.

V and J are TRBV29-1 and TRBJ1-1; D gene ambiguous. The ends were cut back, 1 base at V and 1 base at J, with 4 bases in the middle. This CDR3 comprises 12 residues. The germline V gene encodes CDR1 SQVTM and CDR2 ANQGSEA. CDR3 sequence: CSVEGGNTEAFF. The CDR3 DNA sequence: TGCAGCGTTGAAGGAGGGAACACTGAAGCTTTCTTT.

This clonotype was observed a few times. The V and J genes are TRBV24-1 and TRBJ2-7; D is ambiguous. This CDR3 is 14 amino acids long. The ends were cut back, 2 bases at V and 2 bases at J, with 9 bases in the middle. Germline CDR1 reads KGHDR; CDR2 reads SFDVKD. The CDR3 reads CATSDSGRTYEQYF. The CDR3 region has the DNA TGTGCCACCAGTGATTCAGGACGGACCTACGAGCAGTACTTC.

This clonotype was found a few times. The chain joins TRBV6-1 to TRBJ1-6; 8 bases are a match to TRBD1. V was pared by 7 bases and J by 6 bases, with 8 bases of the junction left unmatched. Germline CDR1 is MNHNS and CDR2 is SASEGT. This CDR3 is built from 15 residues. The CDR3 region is CASTRTGRFNSPLHF. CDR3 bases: TGTGCCAGCACCCGGACAGGGAGGTTTAATTCACCCCTCCACTTT.

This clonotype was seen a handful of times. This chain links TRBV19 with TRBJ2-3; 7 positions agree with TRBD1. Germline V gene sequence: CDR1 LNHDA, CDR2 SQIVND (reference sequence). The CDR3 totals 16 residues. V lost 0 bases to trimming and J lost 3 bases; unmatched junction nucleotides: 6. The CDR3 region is CASSIDETGRTDTQYF. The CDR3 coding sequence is TGTGCCAGTAGTATAGATGAGACAGGGCGGACAGATACGCAGTATTTT.

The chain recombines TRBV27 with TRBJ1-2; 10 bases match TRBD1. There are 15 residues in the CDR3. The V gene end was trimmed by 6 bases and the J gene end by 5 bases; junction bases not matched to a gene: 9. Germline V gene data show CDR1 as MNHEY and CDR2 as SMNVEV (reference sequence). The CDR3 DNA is TGTGCCAGCAGATCACGACCGGGACAGGGGTATGGCTACACCTTC. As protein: CASRSRPGQGYGYTF.

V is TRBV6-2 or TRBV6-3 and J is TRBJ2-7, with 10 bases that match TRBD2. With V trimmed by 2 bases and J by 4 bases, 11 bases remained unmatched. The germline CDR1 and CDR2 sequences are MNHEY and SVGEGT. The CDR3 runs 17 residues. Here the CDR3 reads CASSYPRGLAENYEQYF. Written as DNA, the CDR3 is TGTGCCAGCAGTTACCCTCGAGGACTAGCGGAGAATTACGAGCAGTACTTC.

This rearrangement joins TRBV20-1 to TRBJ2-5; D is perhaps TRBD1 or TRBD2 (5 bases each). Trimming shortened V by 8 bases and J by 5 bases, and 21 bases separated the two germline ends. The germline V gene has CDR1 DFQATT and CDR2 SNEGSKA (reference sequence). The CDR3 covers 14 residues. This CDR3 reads CSTHRDLALETQYF. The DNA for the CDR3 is TGCAGTACACACCGGGACCTCGCCTTGGAGACCCAGTACTTC.

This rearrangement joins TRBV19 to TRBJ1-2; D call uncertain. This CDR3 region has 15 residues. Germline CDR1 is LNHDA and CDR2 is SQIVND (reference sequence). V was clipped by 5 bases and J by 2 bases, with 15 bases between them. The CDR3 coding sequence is TGTGCCAGTAGTTTGGAAAGTCGTGGGAACTATGGCTACACCTTC. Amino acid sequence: CASSLESRGNYGYTF.

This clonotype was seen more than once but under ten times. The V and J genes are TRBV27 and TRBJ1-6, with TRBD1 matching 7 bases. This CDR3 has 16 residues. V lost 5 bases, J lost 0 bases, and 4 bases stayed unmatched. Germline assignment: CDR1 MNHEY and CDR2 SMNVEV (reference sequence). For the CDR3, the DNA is TGTGCCAGCAGTAGACAGGGAAGCTCCTATAATTCACCCCTCCACTTT. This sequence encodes CASSRQGSSYNSPLHF.

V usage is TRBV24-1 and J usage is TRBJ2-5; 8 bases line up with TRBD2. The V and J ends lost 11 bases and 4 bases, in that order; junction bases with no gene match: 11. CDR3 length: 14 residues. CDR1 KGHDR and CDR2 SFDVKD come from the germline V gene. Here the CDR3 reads CASRATSAPETQYF. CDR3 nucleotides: TGTGCCAGCAGGGCGACTAGCGCCCCAGAGACCCAGTACTTC.

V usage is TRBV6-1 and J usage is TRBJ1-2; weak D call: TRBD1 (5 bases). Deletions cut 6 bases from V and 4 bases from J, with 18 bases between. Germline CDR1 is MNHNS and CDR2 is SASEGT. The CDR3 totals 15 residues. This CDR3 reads CASRFKGNGLYGYTF. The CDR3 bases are TGTGCCAGCAGGTTTAAGGGGAACGGCCTCTATGGCTACACCTTC.

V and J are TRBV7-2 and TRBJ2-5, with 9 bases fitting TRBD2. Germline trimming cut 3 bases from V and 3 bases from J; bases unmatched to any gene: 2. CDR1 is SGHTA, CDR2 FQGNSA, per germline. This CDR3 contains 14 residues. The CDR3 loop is CASSFSGSEETQYF. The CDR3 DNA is TGTGCCAGCAGCTTTAGCGGGAGTGAAGAGACCCAGTACTTC.

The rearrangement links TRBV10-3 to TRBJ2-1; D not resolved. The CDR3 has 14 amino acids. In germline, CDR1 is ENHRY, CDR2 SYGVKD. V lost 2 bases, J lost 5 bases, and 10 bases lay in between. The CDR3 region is CAISETSPNNEQFF. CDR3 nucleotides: TGTGCCATCAGTGAGACGTCGCCGAACAATGAGCAGTTCTTC.